One and the same sample provided the 15 T cell receptor beta chains below, sequenced in a study of technical replicates of blood from four donors. The table came from immunoSEQ multiplex PCR; TCRdb's copy has only in-frame clones and leaves some out. The data contain around 58,000 clones, roughly 89% of them singletons. The material sequenced was PBMCs. These receptors all stem from a human donor in good health. Some clones in this sample may be carry-over from other donors' samples.

DNA for the CDR3: TGTGCCAGCAGCTTGAAAGCGGGAAGCACAGATACGCAGTATTTT. Translated, it gives CASSLKAGSTDTQYF. The chain links TRBV5-4 to TRBJ2-3, with 7 positions matching TRBD2. The length of the CDR3 is 15 residues. Germline lookup yields CDR1 SGHNT and CDR2 YYREEE (reference sequence). The trim removed 1 base at V and 0 bases at J, leaving 2 bases unmatched.

The chain couples TRBV5-1 to TRBJ2-7; D remains unclear. Germline V gives CDR1 SGHRS, CDR2 YFSETQ. The CDR3 length is 14 residues. V lost 1 base and J lost 5, with 13 bases in between. The CDR3 sequence is CASSLTERLHEQYF. The CDR3 DNA sequence: TGCGCCAGCAGCTTGACGGAAAGACTCCACGAGCAGTACTTC.

In regard to this clone: The junction departs from the called germline gene at one end, perhaps through a read error. V usage is TRBV7-2 and J usage is TRBJ2-3; D uncertain. CDR3 length: 12 amino acids. Per germline, CDR1 SGHTA and CDR2 FQGNSA. DNA of the CDR3: TGTGCCAGCAGTTTAGGAGTGGATACGCAGTATTTT. This sequence encodes CASSLGVDTQYF. Based on the CDR3 plus reference TRBV7-2 and TRBJ2-3, the full variable domain is GAGVSQSPSNKVTEKGKDVELRCDPISGHTALYWYRQSLGQGLEFLIYFQGNSAPDKSGLPSDRFSAERTGGSVSTLTIQRTQQEDSAVYLCASSLGVDTQYFGPGTRLTVL.

The J gene is TRBJ2-7, the V gene TRBV5-6, with TRBD2 matching over 15 bases. Trimming took 4 bases from V and 10 from J; bases not matched to a gene: 6. CDR1 is SGHDT, CDR2 YYEEEE, per germline. This CDR3 comprises 14 residues. The CDR3 DNA sequence: TGTGCCAGCAGCCCTGGGACTAGCGGGAGGCCTCAGTACTTC. This translates into CASSPGTSGRPQYF. Filled out from reference TRBV5-6 and TRBJ2-7, the complete variable domain reads DAGVTQSPTHLIKTRGQQVTLRCSPKSGHDTVSWYQQALGQGPQFIFQYYEEEERQRGNFPDRFSGHQFPNYSSELNVNALLLGDSALYLCASSPGTSGRPQYFGPGTRLTVT.

The rearrangement joins TRBV7-9 to TRBJ2-7; a weak D match, TRBD1 (6 bases). Germline V gene lookup returns CDR1 SEHNR and CDR2 FQNEAQ (reference sequence). This CDR3 is built from 17 residues. V dropped 1 base and J dropped 0 bases, with 16 bases sitting between them. CDR3 sequence (DNA): TGTGCCAGCAGCTTAGGGAACCGGGACATTTCCTCCTACGAGCAGTACTTC. Its protein product is CASSLGNRDISSYEQYF. Full variable domain (rest looked up from reference TRBV7-9 and TRBJ2-7): DTGVSQNPRHKITKRGQNVTFRCDPISEHNRLYWYRQTLGQGPEFLTYFQNEAQLEKSRLLSDRFSAERPKGSFSTLEIQRTEQGDSAMYLCASSLGNRDISSYEQYFGPGTRLTVT.

The rearrangement uses TRBV7-8 and TRBJ2-7; D uncertain. This CDR3 is 13 amino acids long. Germline V CDR1 and CDR2: SGHVS, FQNEAQ. V dropped 5 bases and J dropped 4 bases, with 12 bases sitting between them. CDR3 protein: CASSPTIVYEQYF. The CDR3 DNA reads as TGTGCCAGCAGCCCGACAATAGTGTACGAGCAGTACTTC.

This clone was observed once. V usage is TRBV9 and J usage is TRBJ2-5; D gene ambiguous. This CDR3 is 14 amino acids long. CDR1 is SGDLS, CDR2 YYNGEE, per germline. Deletions cut 0 bases from V and 4 bases from J, with 10 bases between. The CDR3 DNA is TGTGCCAGCAGCGTAGATGCTAAACTAGAGACCCAGTACTTC. Translated, it gives CASSVDAKLETQYF.

This chain joins TRBV6-6 and TRBJ2-7; 9 bases are a match to TRBD1. The CDR3 extends over 15 amino acids. CDR1 is MNHNY and CDR2 is SVGAGI in the germline V gene (reference sequence). V shed 6 bases and J 2 bases; nucleotides not matched to a gene: 8. CDR3 sequence reads: CASRGTGRLAYEQYF. CDR3 in DNA: TGTGCCAGCAGGGGGACAGGGCGATTAGCCTACGAGCAGTACTTC.

The rearrangement joins TRBV7-9 to TRBJ2-1, with 7 bases matching TRBD1. Germline CDR1 reads SEHNR; CDR2 reads FQNEAQ (reference sequence). CDR3 length: 16 amino acids. V was pared by 5 bases and J by 4 bases, with 11 bases of the junction left unmatched. The chain's CDR3 is CASSPARTGSYNEQFF. Here the CDR3 DNA reads TGTGCCAGCAGCCCAGCTCGGACAGGTTCTTACAATGAGCAGTTCTTC.

This clone was detected a few times. The CDR3 DNA sequence: TGTGCCAGCAGCTTAGAGTCAGGGGGCCTCTATGGCTACACCTTC. It specifies CASSLESGGLYGYTF. V gene TRBV7-6 combines with J gene TRBJ1-2; TRBD1 aligns across 8 bases. Germline V CDR1 and CDR2: SGHVS, FNYEAQ. J gave up 4 bases and V 1 base, and 5 bases lay outside the gene matches. CDR3 length equals 15 residues.

The genes are TRBV2 and TRBJ1-1, with 8 bases lining up with TRBD1. From germline, CDR1 is SNHLY and CDR2 FYNNEI. The CDR3 covers 15 residues. The trim removed 9 bases at V and 1 base at J, leaving 10 bases unmatched. The CDR3 DNA is TGTGCCAGGGGACAGGTACGGGGACAGAACACTGAAGCTTTCTTT. Protein product: CARGQVRGQNTEAFF.

V and J are TRBV5-1 and TRBJ1-6, with a tentative D call TRBD1 (5 bases). Germline V gene sequence: CDR1 SGHRS, CDR2 YFSETQ. The ends were cut back, 1 base at V and 0 bases at J, with 17 bases in the middle. The CDR3 contains 19 residues. CDR3 nucleotides: TGCGCCAGCAGCTTGCGGCCCGGGGGGGTAAGCTCCTATAATTCACCCCTCCACTTT. Amino acids: CASSLRPGGVSSYNSPLHF.

The chain carries TRBV9 and TRBJ1-1; no definite D call. CDR1 and CDR2 from the germline V gene are SGDLS and YYNGEE. The CDR3 is made up of 14 amino acids. V was cut by 1 base and J by 5 bases, with 12 bases left in between. The CDR3 protein is CASSVTGGSTEAFF. The CDR3 DNA is TGTGCCAGCAGCGTAACGGGAGGTAGTACTGAAGCTTTCTTT.

CDR3 sequence: CASSTSPAGRDEQYF. The CDR3 region has the DNA TGTGCCAGCAGCACCTCCCCGGCAGGGAGGGACGAGCAGTACTTC. V and J are TRBV9 and TRBJ2-7; TRBD2 aligns across 7 bases. The junction had 12 bases not matched to a gene; V was cut back by 4 bases and J by 5 bases. From germline, CDR1 is SGDLS and CDR2 YYNGEE. CDR3 length: 15 residues.

The CDR3 protein is CAWSPGYEQYF. In nucleotides, the CDR3 is TGTGCCTGGAGTCCGGGCTACGAGCAGTACTTC. The chain carries TRBV30 and TRBJ2-7; D is ambiguous. Trimming left V 2 bases short and J 3 bases short, with 5 bases between. This CDR3 is built from 11 residues. CDR1 is GTSNPN and CDR2 is SVGIG in the germline V gene (reference sequence).